Following are 9 T cell receptor beta chains from one sample sequenced in a study of blood T cells in healthy people across ages. The use of a sample-barcoded 5' primer and a J-beta primer mix characterized a second PCR of about 7 to 12 cycles. A single record per CDR3 protein comes from TCRdb applying MiXCR to the 5' RACE reads. The profile shows around 780,000 distinct CDR3 sequences, around a quarter of them singletons. Separately, the same data were catalogued under a study of T cells of mothers and their children.

Source material: blood. These receptors came from a boy younger than 18 in good health.

The chain employs TRBV20-1 and TRBJ1-2; TRBD1 matches at 9 bases. Germline-derived CDR1 and CDR2 are DFQATT and SNEGSKA (reference sequence). J was trimmed by 7 bases and V by 6 bases; bases with no gene match: 9. The CDR3 loop spans 13 amino acids. The CDR3 here is CSAWDRAMGGYTF. In nucleotides, the CDR3 is TGCAGTGCCTGGGACAGGGCGATGGGTGGCTACACCTTC.

As regards this clonotype: This CDR3 fails to terminate in the conserved phenylalanine or tryptophan, so it likely reflects a read error. The chain couples TRBV29-1 to TRBJ2-7; 8 nucleotides align to TRBD1. The CDR3 is 12 amino acids. V gave up 6 bases and J gave up 4 bases; unmatched junction bases: 5. CDR1 and CDR2 (germline): SQVTM, ANQGSEA. CDR3 region: CSVRQGRYEQYL. DNA of the CDR3: TGCAGCGTCCGACAGGGGAGGTACGAGCAGTACCTC.

DNA for the CDR3: TGTGCCAGCAGTCCTACGAGGTCGGGGGTCACTGAAGCTTTCTTT. Its protein is CASSPTRSGVTEAFF. This chain connects TRBV12-3 or TRBV12-4 to TRBJ1-1; the D gene is possibly TRBD1 (5 bases). V was clipped by 5 bases and J by 4 bases, with 17 bases between them. This CDR3 region has 15 residues.

The rearrangement uses TRBV2 and TRBJ2-7, with 8 bases identical to TRBD1. This CDR3 has 14 residues. The germline V gene has CDR1 SNHLY and CDR2 FYNNEI. The V and J ends lost 4 bases and 5 bases, in that order; junction bases with no gene match: 7. The CDR3 coding sequence is TGTGCCAGCAGTGCCCGGACAGGGTATCACGAGCAGTACTTC. Translated, it gives CASSARTGYHEQYF.

This sequence joins TRBV5-6 and TRBJ1-5; tentatively, D is TRBD1 (6 bases). This CDR3 is built from 13 residues. The germline V gene has CDR1 SGHDT and CDR2 YYEEEE. V lost 4 bases and J 4 bases, leaving 9 bases between the germline ends. The CDR3 coding sequence is TGTGCCAGCAGCCGGACAGCTAATCAGCCCCAGCATTTT. It specifies CASSRTANQPQHF.

The gene calls are TRBV20-1 and TRBJ1-3; no clear D. The CDR3 spans 14 residues. With 0 bases removed from V and 1 base from J, the gap between germline ends came to 7 bases. Germline assignment: CDR1 DFQATT and CDR2 SNEGSKA (reference sequence). The CDR3 region has the DNA TGCAGTGCTAGAGATTCGGTGTCTGGAAACACCATATATTTT. This codes for CSARDSVSGNTIYF.

This clonotype has a handful of counts. CDR3 sequence reads: CASSQGGSKYKQYF. The CDR3 bases are TGTGCCAGCAGCCAAGGCGGTTCCAAGTACAAGCAGTACTTC. J is TRBJ2-7 and V is TRBV14; D is unclear. V lost 1 base to trimming and J lost 8 bases, with 15 bases between them. The CDR3 totals 14 residues. Germline V lookup: CDR1 SGHDN, CDR2 FVKESK.

V gene TRBV5-5 combines with J gene TRBJ1-3; maybe TRBD1 (6 bases). This CDR3 has 14 residues. The germline V gene has CDR1 SGHKS and CDR2 YYEKEE (reference sequence). V lost 3 bases and J lost 3, with 10 bases in between. CDR3 in amino acids: CASSSGVFGNTIYF. The CDR3 DNA reads as TGTGCCAGCAGCTCAGGGGTGTTTGGAAACACCATATATTTT.

The chain employs TRBV11-2 and TRBJ2-3; D is ambiguous. V gave up 3 bases and J gave up 0 bases, with 7 bases separating them. The CDR3 runs 14 residues. CDR1 and CDR2 (germline): SGHAT, FQNNGV. CDR3 DNA sequence: TGTGCCAGCAGCTTTGACCAAAGCACAGATACGCAGTATTTT. This codes for CASSFDQSTDTQYF.